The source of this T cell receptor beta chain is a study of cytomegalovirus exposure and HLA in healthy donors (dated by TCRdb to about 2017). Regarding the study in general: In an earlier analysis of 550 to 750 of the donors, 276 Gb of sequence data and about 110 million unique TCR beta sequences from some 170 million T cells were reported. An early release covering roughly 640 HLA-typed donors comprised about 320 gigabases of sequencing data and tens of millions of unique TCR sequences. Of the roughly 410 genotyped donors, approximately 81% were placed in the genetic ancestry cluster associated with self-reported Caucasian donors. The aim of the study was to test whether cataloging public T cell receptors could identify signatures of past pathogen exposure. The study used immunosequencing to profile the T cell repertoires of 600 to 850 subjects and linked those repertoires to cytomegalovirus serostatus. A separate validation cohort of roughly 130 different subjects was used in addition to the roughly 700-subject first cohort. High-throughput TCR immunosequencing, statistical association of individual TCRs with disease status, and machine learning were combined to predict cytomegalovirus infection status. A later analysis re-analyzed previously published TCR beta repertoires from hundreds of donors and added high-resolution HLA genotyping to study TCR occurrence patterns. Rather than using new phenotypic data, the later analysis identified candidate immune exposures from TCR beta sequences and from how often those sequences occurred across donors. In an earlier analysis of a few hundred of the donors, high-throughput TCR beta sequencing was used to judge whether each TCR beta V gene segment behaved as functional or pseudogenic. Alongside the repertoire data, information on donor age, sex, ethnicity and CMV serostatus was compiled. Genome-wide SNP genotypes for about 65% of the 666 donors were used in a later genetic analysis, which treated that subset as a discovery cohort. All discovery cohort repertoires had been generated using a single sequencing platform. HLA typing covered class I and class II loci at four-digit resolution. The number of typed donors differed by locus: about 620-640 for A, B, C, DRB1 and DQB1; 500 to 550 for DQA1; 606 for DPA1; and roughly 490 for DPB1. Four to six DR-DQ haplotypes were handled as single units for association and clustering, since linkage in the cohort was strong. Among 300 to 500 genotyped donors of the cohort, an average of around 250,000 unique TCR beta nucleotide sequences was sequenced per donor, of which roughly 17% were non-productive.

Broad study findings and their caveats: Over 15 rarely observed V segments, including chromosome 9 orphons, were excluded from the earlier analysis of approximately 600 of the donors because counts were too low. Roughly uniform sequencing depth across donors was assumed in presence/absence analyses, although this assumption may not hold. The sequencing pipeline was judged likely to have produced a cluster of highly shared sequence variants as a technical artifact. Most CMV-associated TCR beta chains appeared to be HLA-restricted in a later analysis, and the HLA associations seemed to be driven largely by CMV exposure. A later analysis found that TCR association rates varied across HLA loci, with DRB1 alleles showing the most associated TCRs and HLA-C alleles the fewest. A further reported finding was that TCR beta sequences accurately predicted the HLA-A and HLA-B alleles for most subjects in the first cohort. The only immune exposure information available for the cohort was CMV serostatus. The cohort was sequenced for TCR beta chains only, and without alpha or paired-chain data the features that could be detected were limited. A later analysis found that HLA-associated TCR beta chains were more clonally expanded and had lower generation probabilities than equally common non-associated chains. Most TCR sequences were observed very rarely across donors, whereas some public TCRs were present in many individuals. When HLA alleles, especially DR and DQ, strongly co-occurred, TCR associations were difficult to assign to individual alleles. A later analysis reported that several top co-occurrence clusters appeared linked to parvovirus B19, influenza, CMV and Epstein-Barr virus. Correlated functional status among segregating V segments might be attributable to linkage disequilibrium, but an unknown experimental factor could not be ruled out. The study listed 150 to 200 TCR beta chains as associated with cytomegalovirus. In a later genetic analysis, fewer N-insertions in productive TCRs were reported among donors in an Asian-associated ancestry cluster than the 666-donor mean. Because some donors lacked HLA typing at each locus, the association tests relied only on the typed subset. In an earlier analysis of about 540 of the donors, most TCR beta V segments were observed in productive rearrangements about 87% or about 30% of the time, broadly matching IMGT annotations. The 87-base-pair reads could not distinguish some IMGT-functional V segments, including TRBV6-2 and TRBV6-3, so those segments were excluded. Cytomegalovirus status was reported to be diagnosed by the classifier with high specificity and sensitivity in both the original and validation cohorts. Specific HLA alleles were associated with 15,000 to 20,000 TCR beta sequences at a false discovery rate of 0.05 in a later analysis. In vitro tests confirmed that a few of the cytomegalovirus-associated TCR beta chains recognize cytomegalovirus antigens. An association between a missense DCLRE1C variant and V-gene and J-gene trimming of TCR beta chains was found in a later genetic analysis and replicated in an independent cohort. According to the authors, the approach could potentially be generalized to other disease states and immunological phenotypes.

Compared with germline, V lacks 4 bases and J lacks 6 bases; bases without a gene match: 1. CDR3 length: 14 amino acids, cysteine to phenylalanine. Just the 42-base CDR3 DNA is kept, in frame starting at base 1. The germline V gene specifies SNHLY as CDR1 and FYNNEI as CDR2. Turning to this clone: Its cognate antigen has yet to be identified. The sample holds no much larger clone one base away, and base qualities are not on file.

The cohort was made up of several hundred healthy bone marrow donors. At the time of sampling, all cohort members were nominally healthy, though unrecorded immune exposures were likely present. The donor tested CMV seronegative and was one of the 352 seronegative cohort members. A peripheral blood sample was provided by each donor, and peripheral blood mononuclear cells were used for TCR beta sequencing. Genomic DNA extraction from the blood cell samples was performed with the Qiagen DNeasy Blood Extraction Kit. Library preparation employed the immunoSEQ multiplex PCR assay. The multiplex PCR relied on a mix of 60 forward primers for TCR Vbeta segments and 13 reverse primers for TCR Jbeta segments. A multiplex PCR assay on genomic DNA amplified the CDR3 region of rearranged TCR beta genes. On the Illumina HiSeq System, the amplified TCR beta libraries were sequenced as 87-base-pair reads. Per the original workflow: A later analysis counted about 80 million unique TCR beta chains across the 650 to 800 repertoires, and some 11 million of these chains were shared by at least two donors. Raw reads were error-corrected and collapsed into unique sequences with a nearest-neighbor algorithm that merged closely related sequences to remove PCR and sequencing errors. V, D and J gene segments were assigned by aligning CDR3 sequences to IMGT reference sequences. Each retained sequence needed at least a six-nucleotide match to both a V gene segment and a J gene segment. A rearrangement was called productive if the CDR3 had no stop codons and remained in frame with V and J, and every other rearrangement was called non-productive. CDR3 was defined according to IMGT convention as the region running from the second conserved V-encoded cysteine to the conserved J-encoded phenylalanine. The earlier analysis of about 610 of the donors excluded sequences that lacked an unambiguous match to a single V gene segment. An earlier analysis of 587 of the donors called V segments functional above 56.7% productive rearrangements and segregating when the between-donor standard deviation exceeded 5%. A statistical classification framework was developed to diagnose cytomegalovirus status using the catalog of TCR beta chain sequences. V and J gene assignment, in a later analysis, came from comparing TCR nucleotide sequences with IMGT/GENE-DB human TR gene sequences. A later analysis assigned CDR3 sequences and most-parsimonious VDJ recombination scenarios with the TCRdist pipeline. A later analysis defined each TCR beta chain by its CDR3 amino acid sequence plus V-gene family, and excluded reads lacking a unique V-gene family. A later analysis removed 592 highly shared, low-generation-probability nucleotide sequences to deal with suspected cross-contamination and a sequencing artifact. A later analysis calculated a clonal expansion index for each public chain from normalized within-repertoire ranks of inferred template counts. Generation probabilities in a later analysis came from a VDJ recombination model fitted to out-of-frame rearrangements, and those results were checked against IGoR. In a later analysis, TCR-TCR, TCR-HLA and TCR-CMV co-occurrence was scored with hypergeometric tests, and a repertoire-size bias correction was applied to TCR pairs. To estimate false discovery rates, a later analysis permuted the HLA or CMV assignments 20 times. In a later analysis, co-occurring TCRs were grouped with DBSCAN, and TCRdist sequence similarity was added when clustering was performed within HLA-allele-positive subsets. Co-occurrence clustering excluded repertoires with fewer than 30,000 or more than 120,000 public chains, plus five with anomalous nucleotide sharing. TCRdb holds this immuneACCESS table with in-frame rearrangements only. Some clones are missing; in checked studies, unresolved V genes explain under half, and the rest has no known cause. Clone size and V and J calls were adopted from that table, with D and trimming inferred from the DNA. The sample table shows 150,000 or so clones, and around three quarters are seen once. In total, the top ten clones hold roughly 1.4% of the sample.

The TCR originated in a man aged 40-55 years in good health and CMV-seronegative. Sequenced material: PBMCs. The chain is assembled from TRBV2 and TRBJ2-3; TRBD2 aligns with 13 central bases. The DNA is TGTGCCAGCAGTGGGACTAGCGGGGGCGATACGCAGTATTTT. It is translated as CASSGTSGGDTQYF.